These 29 T cell receptor beta chains originate from one sample sequenced in a study of patients and donors after allogeneic stem cell transplantation. Via MiXCR, TCRdb re-called the RT-PCR reads, giving one row per CDR3 protein. The repertoire holds about 90,000 distinct CDR3 sequences, with about 48% as singletons. Material for sequencing was blood, either unsorted or a sorted T cell fraction (not recorded which). Receptors originate from a human donor who was either an allogeneic HSCT recipient or a stem cell or donor lymphocyte infusion donor (not recorded which). It is not recorded whose cells these are; they may come from a transplant donor.

This rearrangement joins TRBV9 to TRBJ1-3, with 7 bases matching TRBD1. The CDR3 covers 18 residues. Looked up from germline, CDR1 is SGDLS and CDR2 is YYNGEE. Trimming cost V 3 bases and J 0 bases; bases outside gene matches: 12. The CDR3 protein is CASSALVAGGISGNTIYF. CDR3 sequence (DNA): TGTGCCAGCAGCGCCCTTGTGGCAGGGGGGATCTCTGGAAACACCATATATTTT.

This clonotype has a handful of counts. V is TRBV4-2 and J is TRBJ1-1, with D maybe TRBD1 (5 bases). Germline-derived CDR1 and CDR2 are LGHNA and YNFKEQ. The V end lost 3 bases, the J end lost 1 base, and 12 bases lay between the germline ends. The CDR3 extends over 15 amino acids. In DNA, the CDR3 is TGTGCCAGCAGCCACACCCAGGGAGGGAACACTGAAGCTTTCTTT. This translates into CASSHTQGGNTEAFF.

This clonotype has just a few counts. This chain joins TRBV5-1 and TRBJ1-2; 8 bases map to TRBD1. The CDR3 loop spans 14 amino acids. V shed 2 bases and J 2 bases; nucleotides not matched to a gene: 2. Germline lookup yields CDR1 SGHRS and CDR2 YFSETQ. The CDR3 DNA reads as TGCGCCAGCAGCTTACAGGGGGGGAACTATGGCTACACCTTC. Translation: CASSLQGGNYGYTF.

This clonotype showed up just a few times. This chain joins TRBV6-1 and TRBJ1-6; 7 bases are a match to TRBD1. Germline V CDR1 and CDR2: MNHNS, SASEGT. The CDR3 totals 15 residues. V lost 7 bases, J lost 5 bases, and 8 bases stayed unmatched. For the CDR3, the DNA is TGTGCCAGCACCTTGACAGGGCCGAATAATTCACCCCTCCACTTT. Protein sequence: CASTLTGPNNSPLHF.

The sample holds a few counts of this clonotype. This chain connects TRBV30 to TRBJ1-1, with D tentatively TRBD1 (5 bases). Looked up from germline, CDR1 is GTSNPN and CDR2 is SVGIG (reference sequence). V shed 2 bases and J shed 5 bases, with 9 bases lying between them. This CDR3 has 12 amino acids. The chain's CDR3 is CAWSPGGTEAFF. For the CDR3, the DNA is TGTGCCTGGAGTCCTGGGGGTACTGAAGCTTTCTTT.

This clonotype appeared a few times. The chain uses TRBV28 and TRBJ1-5; 9 positions agree with TRBD1. This CDR3 has 18 residues. Germline V gene lookup returns CDR1 MDHEN and CDR2 SYDVKM. The V and J ends lost 3 bases and 3 bases, in that order; junction bases with no gene match: 12. The CDR3 here is CASSLDPGTGRSNQPQHF. As DNA, the CDR3 is TGTGCCAGCAGTTTGGACCCTGGGACAGGGAGGTCCAATCAGCCCCAGCATTTT.

The chain couples TRBV7-3 to TRBJ2-3, with a possible D match to TRBD2 (5 bases). The CDR3 covers 12 residues. Deletions cut 2 bases from V and 8 bases from J, with 8 bases between. Germline V lookup: CDR1 SGHTA, CDR2 FQGTGA. The CDR3 DNA reads as TGTGCCAGCAGCTTACCGAGCGGTACGCAGTATTTT. Its translation is CASSLPSGTQYF.

This clonotype appeared a few times. The V and J genes are TRBV20-1 and TRBJ1-3, with D perhaps matching TRBD1 (5 bases). Germline assignment: CDR1 DFQATT and CDR2 SNEGSKA (reference sequence). The CDR3 has 12 residues. The germline V and J ends were trimmed by 4 bases and 2 bases, with 6 bases remaining between them. The DNA of the CDR3 is TGCAGTGCTACAGGGCCTGGAAACACCATATATTTT. This sequence encodes CSATGPGNTIYF.

The J gene is TRBJ1-1, the V gene TRBV5-6; 10 bases fit TRBD1. Germline lookup yields CDR1 SGHDT and CDR2 YYEEEE. V gave up 1 base and J gave up 1 base; unmatched junction bases: 7. The CDR3 is 17 amino acids. In DNA, the CDR3 is TGTGCCAGCAGCTTGTTGGGACAGGGGATAGGGAACACTGAAGCTTTCTTT. Translation gives CASSLLGQGIGNTEAFF.

The chain has TRBV12-3 or TRBV12-4 and TRBJ1-5; 8 bases map to TRBD1. V dropped 5 bases and J dropped 12; count of bases not matched to a gene: 12. This CDR3 is 14 amino acids long. CDR3 coding DNA: TGTGCCAGCAGTGACAGGGGCGAAGCTAGGTACCAGCATTTT. Amino acids: CASSDRGEARYQHF.

V gene TRBV7-6 combines with J gene TRBJ1-1, with 9 bases lining up with TRBD1. The CDR3 spans 18 residues. CDR1 and CDR2 from the germline V gene are SGHVS and FNYEAQ. The V gene end was trimmed by 3 bases and the J gene end by 1 base; junction bases not matched to a gene: 12. DNA for the CDR3: TGTGCCAGCAGCTTCGCGGGACAGGGTGGGTCCAGGAACACTGAAGCTTTCTTT. Amino acids: CASSFAGQGGSRNTEAFF.

This rearrangement joins TRBV28 to TRBJ1-2; perhaps TRBD1 as D (5 bases). Germline values: CDR1 MDHEN, CDR2 SYDVKM. The CDR3 is made up of 14 amino acids. Trimming cost V 7 bases and J 3 bases, with 15 bases left between them. The CDR3 sequence is CASNSLGTYYGYTF. The CDR3 region has the DNA TGTGCCAGCAACTCACTAGGGACTTACTATGGCTACACCTTC.

In regard to this clonotype: One end of the junction does not line up with germline, which may come from a read error. The J gene is TRBJ1-3, the V gene TRBV4-1; unclear D gene. This CDR3 has 13 residues. The V gene's germline CDR1 is MGHRA and CDR2 YSYEKL. The CDR3 region has the DNA TGCGCCAGCGGCCAGCGAGGTATCGGCACCATATATTTT. This gives the protein CASGQRGIGTIYF.

V is TRBV5-6 and J is TRBJ1-6, with D tentatively TRBD1 (6 bases). V lost 1 base to trimming and J lost 7 bases, with 6 bases between them. The CDR3 loop spans 13 amino acids. Looked up from germline, CDR1 is SGHDT and CDR2 is YYEEEE. This chain's CDR3 is CASSLQGNSPLHF. In DNA, the CDR3 is TGTGCCAGCAGCTTGCAGGGGAATTCACCCCTCCACTTT.

This clonotype was seen just once. The chain recombines TRBV10-3 with TRBJ2-1; 9 bases line up with TRBD2. The germline V gene encodes CDR1 ENHRY and CDR2 SYGVKD. This CDR3 is built from 16 residues. With 0 bases clipped from V and 1 base from J, the junction kept 1 base outside the gene matches. DNA of the CDR3: TGTGCCATCAGTGAGTCGACTAGCGGTTCCTACAATGAGCAGTTCTTC. Translation gives CAISESTSGSYNEQFF.

Remarks on this clonotype: As the CDR3 is not closed by the conserved phenylalanine or tryptophan, this likely results from a read error. The chain carries TRBV28 and TRBJ1-1; 8 bases are a match to TRBD1. The V segment lost 3 bases and the J segment 7 bases; nucleotides outside the gene matches: 10. This CDR3 has 15 residues. CDR1 is MDHEN and CDR2 is SYDVKM in the germline V gene. CDR3: CASSFQDREYREAFL. For the CDR3, the DNA is TGTGCCAGCAGTTTCCAGGACAGGGAGTACCGTGAAGCTTTCTTG.

The V gene is TRBV27, the J gene TRBJ1-1, with 7 bases lining up with TRBD1. Germline CDR1 MNHEY, CDR2 SMNVEV (reference sequence). This CDR3 is 13 amino acids long. The V and J ends lost 5 bases and 4 bases, in that order; junction bases with no gene match: 4. CDR3 protein: CASSRQGSTEAFF. The CDR3 DNA reads TGTGCCAGCAGTAGACAGGGAAGCACTGAAGCTTTCTTT.

The chain's CDR3 is CASSPMNNEQFF. CDR3 in DNA: TGTGCCAGCAGCCCTATGAACAATGAGCAGTTCTTC. This chain uses TRBV7-9 with TRBJ2-1; the D is unclear. The length of the CDR3 is 12 residues. Trimming removed 5 bases from V and 5 bases from J, with 7 bases in between. Germline V CDR1 and CDR2: SEHNR, FQNEAQ (reference sequence).

The rearrangement links TRBV18 to TRBJ1-4; D is perhaps TRBD1 (6 bases). Germline CDR1 is KGHSH and CDR2 is LQKENI. Trimming removed 0 bases from V and 4 bases from J, with 18 bases in between. The CDR3 spans 18 residues. This chain's CDR3 is CASSPPFLRKGDNEKLFF. The CDR3 nucleotides read TGTGCCAGCTCACCACCGTTCCTGCGCAAGGGGGATAATGAAAAACTGTTTTTT.

This chain connects TRBV12-5 to TRBJ1-2, with D uncertain. Germline V gene sequence: CDR1 LGHNT, CDR2 FRNRAP. The CDR3 is 11 amino acids. V lost 3 bases, J lost 9 bases, and 8 bases lay in between. The CDR3 protein is CASGFGERYTF. In nucleotides, the CDR3 is TGTGCTAGTGGTTTTGGGGAACGCTACACCTTC.

The V call is TRBV19, the J call TRBJ1-1; TRBD1 might be the D (6 bases). Germline CDR1 LNHDA, CDR2 SQIVND (reference sequence). This CDR3 comprises 15 residues. Trimming left V 5 bases short and J 1 base short, with 14 bases between. CDR3 region: CASSLEWTANTEAFF. The CDR3 nucleotides read TGTGCCAGTAGTCTGGAATGGACAGCGAACACTGAAGCTTTCTTT.

This clonotype was detected only once. V and J are TRBV6-5 and TRBJ2-5; possibly TRBD2 for D (5 bases). Trimming cost V 3 bases and J 1 base, with 15 bases left between them. Germline V gene lookup returns CDR1 MNHEY and CDR2 SVGAGI. The CDR3 is 16 amino acids. The CDR3 protein is CASSYLTGKFQETQYF. CDR3 sequence (DNA): TGTGCCAGCAGTTATCTGACGGGGAAGTTCCAAGAGACCCAGTACTTC.

This clonotype has only a few counts. V is TRBV7-2 and J is TRBJ1-5, with 7 nucleotides matching TRBD1. Trimming cost V 4 bases and J 0 bases; bases outside gene matches: 6. Germline V CDR1 and CDR2: SGHTA, FQGNSA. The CDR3 has 16 amino acids. For the CDR3, the DNA is TGTGCCAGCAGCTGGACAGGCTCATATAGCAATCAGCCCCAGCATTTT. Its translation is CASSWTGSYSNQPQHF. The variable domain in full, with the rest retrieved from reference TRBV7-2 and TRBJ1-5, is GAGVSQSPSNKVTEKGKDVELRCDPISGHTALYWYRQSLGQGLEFLIYFQGNSAPDKSGLPSDRFSAERTGGSVSTLTIQRTQQEDSAVYLCASSWTGSYSNQPQHFGDGTRLSIL.

The chain employs TRBV7-9 and TRBJ1-4; D call uncertain. CDR1 and CDR2 from the germline V gene are SEHNR and FQNEAQ (reference sequence). V was cut by 1 base and J by 8 bases, with 17 bases left in between. This CDR3 comprises 16 residues. The CDR3 bases are TGTGCCAGCAGCTTAGTCGAGACCCAACGTGGGGAAAAACTGTTTTTT. This sequence encodes CASSLVETQRGEKLFF.

The rearrangement links TRBV12-3 or TRBV12-4 to TRBJ2-3; D is uncertain. The V and J ends lost 5 bases and 2 bases respectively, with 11 bases between them. The CDR3 is 14 residues long. Written as DNA, the CDR3 is TGTGCCAGCAGTGAGAGACCAAACACAGATACGCAGTATTTT. Translation gives CASSERPNTDTQYF.

The rearrangement uses TRBV7-8 and TRBJ1-1; a weak D match, TRBD1 (6 bases). Germline CDR1 SGHVS, CDR2 FQNEAQ. The CDR3 consists of 14 residues. V lost 5 bases and J lost 4, with 14 bases in between. The CDR3 sequence: CASSPNRGGTEAFF. CDR3 DNA sequence: TGTGCCAGCAGCCCCAACCGAGGGGGCACTGAAGCTTTCTTT.

This clonotype came up a few times. The V call is TRBV27, the J call TRBJ1-2, with 9 bases matching TRBD1. The CDR3 extends over 14 amino acids. Trimming removed 5 bases from V and 4 bases from J; junction bases left unmatched: 5. The V gene's germline CDR1 is MNHEY and CDR2 SMNVEV (reference sequence). The CDR3 region is CASSRMTGGYGYTF. CDR3 nucleotide sequence: TGTGCCAGCAGTCGTATGACAGGGGGCTATGGCTACACCTTC.

A few counts support this clonotype. The chain carries TRBV4-1 and TRBJ1-5; D is undetermined. This CDR3 region has 16 residues. Trimming cost V 0 bases and J 6 bases, with 15 bases left between them. Germline loops: CDR1 MGHRA, CDR2 YSYEKL. The CDR3 nucleotides are TGCGCCAGCAGCCAAGAAGGATTCGGGGTAGGTCAGCCCCAGCATTTT. Translated, it gives CASSQEGFGVGQPQHF.

Comment on this clonotype: The junction departs from the called germline gene at one end, perhaps through a read error. V usage is TRBV5-1 and J usage is TRBJ1-3; D is unclear. This CDR3 is built from 14 residues. Germline CDR1 is SGHRS and CDR2 is YFSETQ. The CDR3 is CASSTSSIGTTIYF. For the CDR3, the DNA is TGCGCCAGCAGCACGAGTTCTATCGGAACCACCATATATTTT.